The 21 T cell receptor beta chains below come from one sample, sequenced in a study of cytomegalovirus exposure and HLA in healthy donors. Primers included in the PCR were 60 Vbeta and 13 Jbeta primers. The repertoire was sequenced with immunoSEQ multiplex PCR; TCRdb's copy has only in-frame clones and lacks some. The table has fewer than 150,000 clones, about 80% seen once. Sequenced input: PBMCs. These receptors all come from a man in his forties in good health and CMV-seropositive.

V and J are TRBV19 and TRBJ2-7; D is ambiguous. This CDR3 is 13 amino acids long. CDR1 and CDR2 (germline): LNHDA, SQIVND (reference sequence). The germline V and J ends were trimmed by 3 bases and 1 base, with 7 bases remaining between them. CDR3 in DNA: TGTGCCAGTAGTATTGGCAGGTCCTACGAGCAGTACTTC. Its translation: CASSIGRSYEQYF.

V and J are TRBV7-9 and TRBJ1-2, with TRBD1 as a possible D gene (5 bases). CDR1 is SEHNR, CDR2 FQNEAQ, per germline (reference sequence). The CDR3 runs to 14 residues. V shed 1 base and J shed 2 bases, with 8 bases lying between them. The CDR3 bases are TGTGCCAGCAGCTTAGGTGGGGCAAACTATGGCTACACCTTC. This sequence encodes CASSLGGANYGYTF. Supplemented by reference TRBV7-9 and TRBJ1-2, the full variable domain reads DTGVSQNPRHKITKRGQNVTFRCDPISEHNRLYWYRQTLGQGPEFLTYFQNEAQLEKSRLLSDRFSAERPKGSFSTLEIQRTEQGDSAMYLCASSLGGANYGYTFGSGTRLTVV.

The CDR3 here is CASSYYGEAAEAFF. The CDR3 DNA reads as TGTGCCAGTAGTTACTATGGAGAGGCGGCTGAAGCTTTCTTT. The rearrangement links TRBV19 to TRBJ1-1; D remains unclear. Trimming took 5 bases from V and 6 from J, leaving 16 bases between them. Germline values: CDR1 LNHDA, CDR2 SQIVND (reference sequence). This CDR3 spans 14 amino acids.

V usage is TRBV7-9 and J usage is TRBJ1-1, with 7 bases fitting TRBD1. V shed 2 bases, J shed 3 bases, and the junction held 6 bases outside the gene matches. Looked up from germline, CDR1 is SEHNR and CDR2 is FQNEAQ (reference sequence). The CDR3 covers 15 residues. CDR3 loop: CASSLFQGVYTEAFF. DNA for the CDR3: TGTGCCAGCAGCTTATTTCAGGGGGTGTACACTGAAGCTTTCTTT.

The V call is TRBV2, the J call TRBJ2-5; a weak D match, TRBD2 (6 bases). The assigned J gene may be wrong: the sequence end matches TRBJ2-7 better. The V gene's germline CDR1 is SNHLY and CDR2 FYNNEI. The CDR3 covers 15 residues. The CDR3, as DNA: TGTGCCAGCACCCAGGGAGCGGGTGAGACCTACGAGCAGTACTTC. Protein product: CASTQGAGETYEQYF.

V usage is TRBV4-3 and J usage is TRBJ1-2; possibly TRBD1 for D (6 bases). V lost 0 bases to trimming and J lost 7 bases, with 15 bases between them. The germline gives CDR1 LGHNA, CDR2 YSLEER. There are 15 residues in the CDR3. CDR3 sequence: CASSQETGGPIGYTF. The CDR3 DNA is TGCGCCAGCAGCCAAGAGACAGGAGGTCCGATTGGCTACACCTTC.

The chain carries TRBV7-2 and TRBJ1-2; D not certain. Germline V CDR1 and CDR2: SGHTA, FQGNSA. The CDR3 is 12 residues long. Trimming cost V 3 bases and J 10 bases, with 12 bases left between them. CDR3 residues: CASSFRTQDYTF. The DNA for the CDR3 is TGTGCCAGCAGCTTTCGTACTCAGGACTACACCTTC.

The chain joins TRBV19 to TRBJ2-7; 9 nucleotides line up with TRBD1. Germline CDR1 LNHDA, CDR2 SQIVND (reference sequence). V trimming: 4 bases; J trimming: 6 bases; junction bases outside the gene matches: 13. The CDR3 is made up of 16 amino acids. CDR3 region: CASSKGQGRSFGEQYF. In nucleotides, the CDR3 is TGTGCCAGTAGTAAAGGACAGGGGAGATCCTTTGGCGAGCAGTACTTC.

V usage is TRBV9 and J usage is TRBJ1-2; 11 positions match TRBD1. This CDR3 is built from 17 residues. Germline trimming cut 4 bases from V and 4 bases from J; bases unmatched to any gene: 12. Germline CDR1 is SGDLS and CDR2 is YYNGEE. In nucleotides, the CDR3 is TGTGCCAGCAGCTCACCGAGGACAGGGGGCGGAGGCTATGGCTACACCTTC. This sequence encodes CASSSPRTGGGGYGYTF.

The V gene is TRBV18, the J gene TRBJ1-2; TRBD1 agrees at 9 bases. The CDR3 is made up of 13 amino acids. Germline V gives CDR1 KGHSH, CDR2 LQKENI. V shed 2 bases and J 8 bases; nucleotides not matched to a gene: 3. The CDR3 reads CASSPGGQGGYTF. CDR3 nucleotides: TGTGCCAGCTCACCAGGGGGACAGGGAGGCTACACCTTC.

The chain links TRBV18 to TRBJ2-7, with a tentative D call TRBD1 (6 bases). V lost 0 bases, J lost 6 bases, and 15 bases lay in between. Per germline, CDR1 KGHSH and CDR2 LQKENI. CDR3 length: 15 residues. The CDR3 region is CASSPPSLQGSEQYF. The CDR3 coding sequence is TGTGCCAGCTCACCACCGAGTCTACAGGGCAGCGAGCAGTACTTC.

The chain's CDR3 is CASKRQGSLPDTQYF. CDR3 sequence (DNA): TGCGCCAGCAAACGACAGGGTAGTTTGCCAGATACGCAGTATTTT. This chain links TRBV5-1 with TRBJ2-3, with TRBD1 matching over 7 bases. Germline CDR1 and CDR2: SGHRS and YFSETQ. J gave up 4 bases and V 6 bases, and 11 bases lay outside the gene matches. The CDR3 spans 15 residues. Complete variable domain (other parts from reference TRBV5-1 and TRBJ2-3): KAGVTQTPRYLIKTRGQQVTLSCSPISGHRSVSWYQQTPGQGLQFLFEYFSETQRNKGNFPGRFSGRQFSNSRSEMNVSTLELGDSALYLCASKRQGSLPDTQYFGPGTRLTVL.

This chain links TRBV6-5 with TRBJ1-2; 9 nucleotides match TRBD1. V lost 5 bases and J lost 8; bases outside the gene matches: 6. CDR1 and CDR2 (germline): MNHEY, SVGAGI. The CDR3 is 13 residues long. CDR3 region: CASSLQGARGYTF. CDR3 DNA: TGTGCCAGCAGTCTACAGGGGGCGCGAGGCTACACCTTC.

J is TRBJ2-5 and V is TRBV5-1; perhaps TRBD2 as D (5 bases). CDR3 length: 13 residues. Germline values: CDR1 SGHRS, CDR2 YFSETQ. The V gene lost 4 bases and the J gene lost 4 bases, with 11 bases spanning the gap. CDR3 protein: CASSPPEGETQYF. DNA of the CDR3: TGCGCCAGCAGCCCCCCCGAGGGAGAGACCCAGTACTTC.

A note on this clone: An end of the junction does not agree with germline; a read error may underlie this. The V call is TRBV7-9, the J call TRBJ1-4; no reliable D call. The V gene's germline CDR1 is SEHNR and CDR2 FQNEAQ (reference sequence). The CDR3 loop spans 12 amino acids. The CDR3 DNA reads TGTGCCAGCAGCTCAGAGGGTGGGAAACTGGTTTTT. Its protein is CASSSEGGKLVF.

This sequence joins TRBV11-2 and TRBJ2-5; the D is unclear. The CDR3 contains 13 residues. V dropped 0 bases and J dropped 5 bases, with 7 bases sitting between them. CDR1 and CDR2 (germline): SGHAT, FQNNGV. Here the CDR3 DNA reads TGTGCCAGCAGCTTAGATCAGGCGGAGACCCAGTACTTC. Translated, it gives CASSLDQAETQYF.

This chain uses TRBV11-3 with TRBJ2-3; TRBD2 matches at 9 bases. This CDR3 spans 16 amino acids. The V gene end was trimmed by 3 bases and the J gene end by 4 bases; junction bases not matched to a gene: 8. Germline V gives CDR1 SGHNT, CDR2 YENEEA. CDR3 amino acids: CASSFGRGGVADTQYF. CDR3 bases: TGTGCCAGCAGCTTTGGGCGGGGGGGCGTAGCAGATACGCAGTATTTT. Supplemented by reference TRBV11-3 and TRBJ2-3, the full variable domain reads EAGVVQSPRYKIIEKKQPVAFWCNPISGHNTLYWYLQNLGQGPELLIRYENEEAVDDSQLPKDRFSAERLKGVDSTLKIQPAELGDSAVYLCASSFGRGGVADTQYFGPGTRLTVL.

The chain couples TRBV2 to TRBJ2-5, with a possible D match to TRBD1 (6 bases). Germline values: CDR1 SNHLY, CDR2 FYNNEI. The CDR3 is made up of 13 amino acids. The ends were cut back, 6 bases at V and 2 bases at J, with 10 bases in the middle. CDR3 sequence (DNA): TGTGCCAGCAGGAGGGGGTTTCAAGAGACCCAGTACTTC. Encoded protein: CASRRGFQETQYF.

The chain recombines TRBV7-3 with TRBJ2-1; TRBD2 matches at 9 bases. Unmatched junction bases numbered 7, after V lost 1 base and J lost 6 bases. The length of the CDR3 is 16 residues. Looked up from germline, CDR1 is SGHTA and CDR2 is FQGTGA. The CDR3 sequence is CASSLRGGGRANEQFF. The CDR3 DNA sequence: TGTGCCAGCAGCTTAAGGGGGGGCGGGAGGGCCAATGAGCAGTTCTTC.

The sample holds one count of this clone. The chain joins TRBV7-6 to TRBJ2-7; 8 positions agree with TRBD1. There are 15 residues in the CDR3. With V trimmed by 2 bases and J by 6 bases, 9 bases remained unmatched. Germline lookup yields CDR1 SGHVS and CDR2 FNYEAQ. The DNA for the CDR3 is TGTGCCAGCAGCTTACTTTCGACAGGGGTTAGCGAGCAGTACTTC. Protein product: CASSLLSTGVSEQYF. Full variable domain (missing parts from reference TRBV7-6 and TRBJ2-7): GAGVSQSPRYKVTKRGQDVALRCDPISGHVSLYWYRQALGQGPEFLTYFNYEAQQDKSGLPNDRFSAERPEGSISTLTIQRTEQRDSAMYRCASSLLSTGVSEQYFGPGTRLTVT.

The genes are TRBV4-3 and TRBJ2-2, with TRBD2 identical over 13 bases. Germline lookup yields CDR1 LGHNA and CDR2 YSLEER. The ends lost 2 bases at V and 5 bases at J; junction bases unmatched: 2. The CDR3 runs 16 residues. Here the CDR3 DNA reads TGCGCCAGCAGCCAATCACTAGCGGGGGGGACCGGGGAGCTGTTTTTT. Its translation: CASSQSLAGGTGELFF.